The entry below gives a single T cell receptor (beta chain) sequence along with its context. The data were obtained in a study of shared clonotypes between healthy human individuals. Libraries were prepared by immunoSEQ multiplex PCR; TCRdb keeps only in-frame clonotypes and omits some of them. Seen here are over 400,000 clones, 90% to 96% observed once, and the top ten hold around 0.066%. The sequence came from a woman aged 30 to 39 in good health. Material for sequencing was naive CD4+ T cells sorted from blood. Subset in this sample: CD45RA+ positively selected.

CDR3 coding DNA: TGTGCCAGCAGCCCAACGACTAGCGGGACCTACGAGCAGTACTTC. Its translation: CASSPTTSGTYEQYF. The chain carries TRBV9 and TRBJ2-7; 11 nucleotides match TRBD2. Per the germline V gene, CDR1 is SGDLS and CDR2 is YYNGEE. CDR3 length equals 15 residues. V lost 4 bases to trimming and J lost 2 bases; unmatched junction nucleotides: 5.